Following are 2 T cell receptor beta chains from one sample sequenced in a study of shared clonotypes between healthy human individuals (TCRdb year 2020). Libraries were constructed by the immunoSEQ multiplex PCR assay. TCRdb obtained this table from immuneACCESS and retained in-frame rearrangements with V and J assigned. These tables miss some clones; where compared with another copy, unresolved V genes account for less than half of the shortfall, and the remainder is unexplained. Across this sample there are fewer than 2.5 million clones, with 93% seen only once. 0.36% of the sample rests with the top ten. Sequenced: naive CD4+ T cells from PBMCs. The cell subset or site tag for this specimen amounts to: CD45RA+ positively selected. These receptors all come from a man younger than 35 in good health. Some clones in this sample may be carry-over from other donors' samples.

V usage is TRBV27 and J usage is TRBJ2-5, with a weak D call TRBD2 (5 bases). This CDR3 is built from 15 residues. The germline gives CDR1 MNHEY, CDR2 SMNVEV (reference sequence). The germline V and J ends were trimmed by 3 bases and 2 bases, with 13 bases remaining between them. The CDR3 DNA is TGTGCCAGCAGTTTGGCGAGAGGGTGGCAAGAGACCCAGTACTTC. It encodes CASSLARGWQETQYF.

The chain has TRBV25-1 and TRBJ1-1; a possible D gene is TRBD1 (6 bases). The CDR3 spans 14 residues. CDR1 and CDR2 (germline): MGHDK, SYGVNS. V gave up 4 bases and J gave up 5 bases, with 14 bases separating them. The CDR3 DNA follows: TGTGCCAGCAGTGGTGCAGGGGCGCAAACTGAAGCTTTCTTT. It codes for CASSGAGAQTEAFF.